Listed below are T cell receptor beta chains from one sample, sequenced in a study of shared clonotypes between healthy human individuals. Profiled with immunoSEQ multiplex PCR; TCRdb holds only in-frame clones, not every one. The table shows roughly 2 million clones, with roughly 95% occurring only once. The source material was naive CD8+ T cells sorted from blood. The receptors were sampled from a man younger than 30 in good health. CDR3s include the opening cysteine and the closing phenylalanine or tryptophan. Size tells how often a clone was seen (once, few, many) or the class of an expanded clone, and some rows leave it out.

>TRBV19|.
CASSVGLAGPYEQYF
>TRBV5-6|.
CASSLVQTYEQYF
>TRBV28|.
CASSFSGSSQPQHF
>TRBV10-2|.
CASSEHRETDYGYTF
>TRBV11-2|.
CASSLDFRGQGNEQYF
>TRBV7-2|once
CASDEPDGLSNTGELFF
>TRBV19|.
CASKAGEGFQPQHF
>TRBV28|.
CASSQTGNGYTF
>TRBV13|.
CASSLGLAGGDGYTF
>TRBV12-5|.
CASGLDGGGYTF
>TRBV30|.
CAWSVRGGETGLMENEQFF
>TRBV15|.
CATSTGLYYEQYF
>TRBV9|.
CASSIWSQKGEQYF
>TRBV5-4|.
CASSLSSGANTEAFF
>TRBV7-2|.
CASSSLAGYNEQFF
>TRBV5-1|.
CASSLEDGLGYGYTF
>TRBV19|.
CASSPGRSRGSPLHF
>TRBV6-1|.
CASSELLGNTPGELFF
>TRBV5-6|.
CASSDGLAGVFEQFF
>TRBV19|once
CASSLTGYNEKLFF
>TRBV6-5|.
CASSYKPNEQFF
>TRBV27|.
CASSLEGGYEQYF
>TRBV28|.
CASLGGGDYGYTF
>TRBV6-1|.
CASTPQAGSNYGYTF
>TRBV7-8|once
CASSILTGYFSNTEAFF
>TRBV2|once
CASSEADRSSDTQYF
>TRBV27|.
CASALSGRAYEQYF
>TRBV6-1|.
CASSAPRQGPQETQYF
>TRBV2|.
CASPRWEGTNTEAFF